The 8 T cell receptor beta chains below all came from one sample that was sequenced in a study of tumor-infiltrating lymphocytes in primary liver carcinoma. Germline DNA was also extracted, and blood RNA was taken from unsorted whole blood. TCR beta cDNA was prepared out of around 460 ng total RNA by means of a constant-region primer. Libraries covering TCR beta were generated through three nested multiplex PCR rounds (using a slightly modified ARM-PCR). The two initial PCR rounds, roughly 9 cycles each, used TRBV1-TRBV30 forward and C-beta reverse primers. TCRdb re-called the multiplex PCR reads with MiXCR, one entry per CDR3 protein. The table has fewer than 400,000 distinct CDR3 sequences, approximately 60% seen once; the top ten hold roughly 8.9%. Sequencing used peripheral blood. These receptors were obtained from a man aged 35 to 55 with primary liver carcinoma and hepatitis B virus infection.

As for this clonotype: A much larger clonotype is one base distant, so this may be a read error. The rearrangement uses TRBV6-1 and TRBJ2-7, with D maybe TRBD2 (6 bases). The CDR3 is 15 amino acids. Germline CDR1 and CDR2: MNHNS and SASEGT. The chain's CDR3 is CTSSFKDGRDYEQYF. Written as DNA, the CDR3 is TGTACCAGCAGTTTCAAGGACGGGAGAGATTACGAGCAGTACTTC.

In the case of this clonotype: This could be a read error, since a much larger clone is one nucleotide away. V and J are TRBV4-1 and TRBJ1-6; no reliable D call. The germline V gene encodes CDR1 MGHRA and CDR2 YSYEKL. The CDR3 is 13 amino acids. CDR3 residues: CSSSQELSSPLHF. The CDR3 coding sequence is TGCTCCAGCAGCCAAGAGCTCTCTTCACCCCTCCACTTT.

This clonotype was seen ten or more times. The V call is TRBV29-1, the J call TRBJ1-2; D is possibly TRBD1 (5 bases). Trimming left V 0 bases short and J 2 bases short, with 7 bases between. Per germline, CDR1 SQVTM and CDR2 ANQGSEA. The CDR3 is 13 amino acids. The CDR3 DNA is TGCAGCGTTGAAGAACCAGGGAACTATGGCTACACCTTC. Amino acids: CSVEEPGNYGYTF.

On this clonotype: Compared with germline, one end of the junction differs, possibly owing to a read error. The CDR3 is CASSPKDSTYDQYF. For the CDR3, the DNA is TGCGCCAGCAGCCCCAAGGACAGTACCTACGACCAGTACTTC. The chain has TRBV4-3 and TRBJ2-7; TRBD1 might be the D (6 bases). The CDR3 length is 14 residues. Germline-derived CDR1 and CDR2 are LGHNA and YSLEER.

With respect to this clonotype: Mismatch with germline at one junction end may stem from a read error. As DNA, the CDR3 is TGTGCCAGCAACCCAGCACAGGTGGGGGAGACCCGGTACTTC. This codes for CASNPAQVGETRYF. The chain joins TRBV5-4 to TRBJ2-5; TRBD1 or TRBD2 may be the D gene (5 bases each). CDR1 is SGHNT, CDR2 YYREEE, per germline (reference sequence). The CDR3 length is 14 residues. Full variable domain (remainder filled in from reference TRBV5-4 and TRBJ2-5): ETGVTQSPTHLIKTRGQQVTLRCSSQSGHNTVSWYQQALGQGPQFIFQYYREEENGRGNFPPRFSGLQFPNYSSELNVNALELDDSALYLCASNPAQVGETRYFGPGTRLLVL.

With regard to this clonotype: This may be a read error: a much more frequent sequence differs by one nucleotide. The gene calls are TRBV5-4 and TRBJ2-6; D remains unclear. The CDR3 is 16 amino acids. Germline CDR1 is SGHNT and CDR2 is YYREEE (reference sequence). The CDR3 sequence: CTSSFFVASGANVLTF. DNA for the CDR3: TGTACCAGCAGCTTTTTTGTGGCCTCTGGGGCCAACGTCCTGACTTTC.

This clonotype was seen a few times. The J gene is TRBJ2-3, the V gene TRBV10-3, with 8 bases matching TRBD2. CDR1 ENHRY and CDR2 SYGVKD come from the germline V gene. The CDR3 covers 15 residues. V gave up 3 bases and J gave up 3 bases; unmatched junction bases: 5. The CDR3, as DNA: TGTGCCATCAGTGATAGTAGCGGGACTACAGATACGCAGTATTTT. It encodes CAISDSSGTTDTQYF.

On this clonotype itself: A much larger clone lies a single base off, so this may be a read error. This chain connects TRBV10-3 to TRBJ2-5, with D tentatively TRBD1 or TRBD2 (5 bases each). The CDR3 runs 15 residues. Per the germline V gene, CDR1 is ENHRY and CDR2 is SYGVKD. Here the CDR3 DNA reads TGTGACATCAGTGAGTCGAGCAGGGAGAGGAAGACCCAGTACTTC. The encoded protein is CDISESSRERKTQYF.